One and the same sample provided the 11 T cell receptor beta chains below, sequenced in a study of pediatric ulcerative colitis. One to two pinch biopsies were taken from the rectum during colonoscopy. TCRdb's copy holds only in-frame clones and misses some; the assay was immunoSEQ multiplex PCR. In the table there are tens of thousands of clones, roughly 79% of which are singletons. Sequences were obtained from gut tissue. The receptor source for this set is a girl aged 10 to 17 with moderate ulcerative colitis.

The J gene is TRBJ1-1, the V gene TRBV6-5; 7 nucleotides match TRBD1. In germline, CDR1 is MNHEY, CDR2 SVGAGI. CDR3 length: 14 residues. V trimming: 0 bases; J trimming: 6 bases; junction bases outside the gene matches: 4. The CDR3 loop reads CASSYSGTDPEAFF. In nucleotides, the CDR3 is TGTGCCAGCAGTTACTCGGGGACAGACCCTGAAGCTTTCTTT.

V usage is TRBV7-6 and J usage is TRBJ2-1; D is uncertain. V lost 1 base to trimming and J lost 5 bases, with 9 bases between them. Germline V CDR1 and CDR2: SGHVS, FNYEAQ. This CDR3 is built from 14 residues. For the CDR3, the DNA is TGTGCCAGCAGCTTAGGGAAGGGCAACAATGAGCAGTTCTTC. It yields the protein CASSLGKGNNEQFF.

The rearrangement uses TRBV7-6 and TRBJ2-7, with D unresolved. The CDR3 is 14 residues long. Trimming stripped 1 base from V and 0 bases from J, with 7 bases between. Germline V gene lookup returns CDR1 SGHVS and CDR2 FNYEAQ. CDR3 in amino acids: CASSLDWGSYEQYF. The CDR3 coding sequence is TGTGCCAGCAGCTTAGATTGGGGCTCCTACGAGCAGTACTTC.

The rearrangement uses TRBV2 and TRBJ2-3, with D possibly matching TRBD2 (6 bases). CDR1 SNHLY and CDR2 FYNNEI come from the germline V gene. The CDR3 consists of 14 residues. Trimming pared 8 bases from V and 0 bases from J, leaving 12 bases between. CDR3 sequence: CASGTDYSTDTQYF. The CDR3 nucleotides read TGTGCCAGCGGGACGGACTATAGCACAGATACGCAGTATTTT.

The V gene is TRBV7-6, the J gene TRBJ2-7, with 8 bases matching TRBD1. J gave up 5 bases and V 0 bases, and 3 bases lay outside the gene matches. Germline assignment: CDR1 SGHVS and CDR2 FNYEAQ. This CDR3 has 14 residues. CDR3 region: CASSLADRDHEQYF. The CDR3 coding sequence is TGTGCCAGCAGCTTAGCGGACAGGGACCACGAGCAGTACTTC.

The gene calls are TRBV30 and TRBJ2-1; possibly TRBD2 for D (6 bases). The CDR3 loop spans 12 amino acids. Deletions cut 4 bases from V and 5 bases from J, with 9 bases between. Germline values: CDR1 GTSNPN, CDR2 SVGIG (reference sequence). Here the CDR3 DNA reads TGTGCCTGGACGGGACTGAACAATGAGCAGTTCTTC. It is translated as CAWTGLNNEQFF.

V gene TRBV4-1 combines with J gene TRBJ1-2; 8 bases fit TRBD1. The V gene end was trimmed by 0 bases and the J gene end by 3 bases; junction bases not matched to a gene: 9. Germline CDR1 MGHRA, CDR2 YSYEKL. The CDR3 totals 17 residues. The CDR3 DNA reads TGCGCCAGCAGCCAAGATCCTTCAGGGGGCGCGCACTATGGCTACACCTTC. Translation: CASSQDPSGGAHYGYTF.

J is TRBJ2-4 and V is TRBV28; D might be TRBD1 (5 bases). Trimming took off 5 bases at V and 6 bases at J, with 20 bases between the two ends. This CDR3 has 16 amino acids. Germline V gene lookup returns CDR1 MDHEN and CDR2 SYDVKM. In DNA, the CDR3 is TGTGCCAGCAGTCATGGACAATTTAGGGTAACAAACATTCAGTACTTC. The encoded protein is CASSHGQFRVTNIQYF.

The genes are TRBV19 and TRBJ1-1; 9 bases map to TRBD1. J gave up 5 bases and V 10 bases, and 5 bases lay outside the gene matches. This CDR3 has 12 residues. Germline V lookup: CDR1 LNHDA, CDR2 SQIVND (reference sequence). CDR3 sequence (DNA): TGTGCCACCAGACAGGGGGGAACTGAAGCTTTCTTT. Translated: CATRQGGTEAFF.

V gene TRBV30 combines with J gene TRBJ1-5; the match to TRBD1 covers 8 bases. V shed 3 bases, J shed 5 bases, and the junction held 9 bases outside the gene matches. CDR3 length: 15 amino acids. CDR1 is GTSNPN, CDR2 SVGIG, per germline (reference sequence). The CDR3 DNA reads TGTGCCTGGAGCCCCGACAGGGGAGTCTATCAGCCCCAGCATTTT. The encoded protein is CAWSPDRGVYQPQHF.

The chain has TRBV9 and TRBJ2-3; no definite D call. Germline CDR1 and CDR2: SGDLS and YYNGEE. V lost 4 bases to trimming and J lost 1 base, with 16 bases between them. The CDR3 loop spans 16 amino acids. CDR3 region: CASSSLHHQGTDTQYF. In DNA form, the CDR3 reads TGTGCCAGCAGCTCCCTTCACCACCAGGGCACAGATACGCAGTATTTT.